Listed below are T cell receptor beta chains from one sample, sequenced in a study of blood T cell repertoires in COVID-19. Some clones are missing from TCRdb's copy, which holds only in-frame ones; the method was immunoSEQ multiplex PCR. Among around 78,000 clones listed, roughly 88% were seen once. Sequencing input: peripheral blood. All receptors derive from a middle-aged man with active or convalescent COVID-19. Each CDR3 is given with its conserved first and last residue. The order of the fields is V gene, J gene, CDR3 protein.

v_gene: TRBV7-6
j_gene: TRBJ2-7
CDR3aa: CASSLGSGQGAYEQYF

v_gene: TRBV29-1
j_gene: TRBJ1-3
CDR3aa: CSVGGLSGNTIYF

v_gene: TRBV10-3
j_gene: TRBJ1-2
CDR3aa: CAISEIQQGDYGYTF

v_gene: TRBV4-3
j_gene: TRBJ2-3
CDR3aa: CASSQVLATDTQYF

v_gene: TRBV6-2/TRBV6-3
j_gene: TRBJ1-5
CDR3aa: CASSHQQGLGQPQHF

v_gene: TRBV6-1
j_gene: TRBJ2-3
CDR3aa: CASSATSRESTDTQYF

v_gene: TRBV24-1
j_gene: TRBJ2-5
CDR3aa: CATSDSAGTEIQETQYF

v_gene: TRBV30
j_gene: TRBJ1-2
CDR3aa: CAQGANYGYTF

v_gene: TRBV20-1
j_gene: TRBJ2-7
CDR3aa: CSASLRLAGSQYEQYF

v_gene: TRBV6-5
j_gene: TRBJ2-7
CDR3aa: CASSFSDSYEQYF

v_gene: TRBV4-1
j_gene: TRBJ1-6
CDR3aa: CASSQAGQPNSPLHF

v_gene: TRBV6-5
j_gene: TRBJ2-1
CDR3aa: CASSKASNHNEQFF

v_gene: TRBV19
j_gene: TRBJ1-2
CDR3aa: CASSFDRDSPYGYTF

v_gene: TRBV27
j_gene: TRBJ2-7
CDR3aa: CATRSWSYEQYF

v_gene: TRBV6-1
j_gene: TRBJ1-2
CDR3aa: CASSAGGSKLDYGYTF

v_gene: TRBV19
j_gene: TRBJ1-4
CDR3aa: CASSPGRANEKLFF

v_gene: TRBV11-2
j_gene: TRBJ2-3
CDR3aa: CASSTRLAPTDTQYF

v_gene: TRBV7-2
j_gene: TRBJ2-7
CDR3aa: CASSLLYEQYF

v_gene: TRBV6-5
j_gene: TRBJ1-2
CDR3aa: CASSARTGVYGYTF

v_gene: TRBV10-3
j_gene: TRBJ2-3
CDR3aa: CAIKGAGGADTQYF

v_gene: TRBV5-6
j_gene: TRBJ1-4
CDR3aa: CASSPRTGRGEKLFF

v_gene: TRBV7-2
j_gene: TRBJ1-5
CDR3aa: CASSLDRLDNQPQHF

v_gene: TRBV4-3
j_gene: TRBJ1-2
CDR3aa: CASSPDRGIGGYTF

v_gene: TRBV11-3
j_gene: TRBJ2-1
CDR3aa: CASSPVAGSNEQFF

v_gene: TRBV6-6
j_gene: TRBJ2-7
CDR3aa: CASSYLAGSYEQYF

v_gene: TRBV6-2/TRBV6-3
j_gene: TRBJ2-3
CDR3aa: CASSYELAGAPRDTQYF

v_gene: TRBV18
j_gene: TRBJ2-7
CDR3aa: CASSPPRGQGTYEQYF

v_gene: TRBV13
j_gene: TRBJ2-1
CDR3aa: CASSYPNSYNEQFF

v_gene: TRBV27
j_gene: TRBJ2-3
CDR3aa: CASSFGDRATDTQYF

v_gene: TRBV7-2
j_gene: TRBJ2-7
CDR3aa: CASSLRREGYEQYF

v_gene: TRBV18
j_gene: TRBJ1-4
CDR3aa: CASSPRVQGADEKLFF

v_gene: TRBV30
j_gene: TRBJ1-6
CDR3aa: CAWSVRRGSVETPQLSLHF

v_gene: TRBV5-4
j_gene: TRBJ2-5
CDR3aa: CASSLVSRAGETQYF

v_gene: TRBV3-1/TRBV3-2
j_gene: TRBJ2-6
CDR3aa: CASSQDRGSGANVLTF

v_gene: TRBV5-1
j_gene: TRBJ1-6
CDR3aa: CASSYFLGDTLHF

v_gene: TRBV3-1/TRBV3-2
j_gene: TRBJ1-3
CDR3aa: CASSQGLRNTIYF

v_gene: TRBV19
j_gene: TRBJ1-1
CDR3aa: CASSIGGQVNTEAFF

v_gene: TRBV7-9
j_gene: TRBJ2-4
CDR3aa: CASSLLGQGKKNIQYF

v_gene: TRBV20-1
j_gene: TRBJ1-5
CDR3aa: CSASVGADNQPQHF

v_gene: TRBV11-2
j_gene: TRBJ2-5
CDR3aa: CASSLVGETQYF

v_gene: TRBV27
j_gene: TRBJ2-1
CDR3aa: CASSSTRGSIYNEQFF

v_gene: TRBV5-6
j_gene: TRBJ1-2
CDR3aa: CASSSLGGRGGYTF

v_gene: TRBV11-3
j_gene: TRBJ2-1
CDR3aa: CASSLQTGQVHNEQFF

v_gene: TRBV5-5
j_gene: TRBJ1-4
CDR3aa: CASSPGQGVTATNEKLFF

v_gene: TRBV6-6
j_gene: TRBJ2-1
CDR3aa: CASSLGVRYNEQFF

v_gene: TRBV29-1
j_gene: TRBJ2-3
CDR3aa: CSVETGGSTDTQYF

v_gene: TRBV30
j_gene: TRBJ1-2
CDR3aa: CAWSGTAYGYTF

v_gene: TRBV27
j_gene: TRBJ2-3
CDR3aa: CASSAPSDSYTDTQYF

v_gene: TRBV7-2
j_gene: TRBJ2-3
CDR3aa: CASSLELLRADTQYF

v_gene: TRBV6-1
j_gene: TRBJ1-1
CDR3aa: CASSDSGQGEGAEAFF